This TCR beta chain was identified in a study of CD8 T cells in Susac syndrome. Findings and caveats of the study: The study conceded that its TCR sequencing and HLA analysis involved relatively few individuals.

Through negative isolation, CD4+ and CD8+ T cells were obtained, while TEMRA cells were enriched using FACS. Concerning this clonotype: The antigen remains undetermined.

With random hexamers, reverse transcription was performed on about 0.45 to 1 ug of RNA. The immunoSEQ assay covered 54 Vbeta and 13 Jbeta segments for CDR3. TCRdb fed the immunoSEQ multiplex PCR reads into MiXCR, producing one record per CDR3 protein. The sample has about 130,000 distinct CDR3 sequences, approximately 96% seen once. Germline lookup yields CDR1 DFQATT and CDR2 SNEGSKA (reference sequence). The ends were cut back, 0 bases at V and 3 bases at J, with 5 bases in the middle. The length of the CDR3 is 12 residues. This TCR came from a human donor in good health. V usage is TRBV20-1 and J usage is TRBJ2-5, with D hard to call. Sequencing input: CD4+ T cells from PBMCs. CDR3 DNA sequence: TGCAGTGCTAGAGAGGGTGAAGAGACCCAGTACTTC. Its translation: CSAREGEETQYF.